This T cell receptor (beta chain) was documented in a study of cytomegalovirus exposure and HLA in healthy donors. Points from the study as a whole: Later analysis showed most CMV-associated TCR beta chains appearing HLA-restricted.

The PCR used 60 Vbeta and 13 Jbeta primers. Sequenced by immunoSEQ multiplex PCR; TCRdb stores in-frame clones only, minus some. The sample has tens of thousands of clones; roughly two thirds are singletons. The CDR3 totals 15 residues. Germline V gene sequence: CDR1 ENHRY, CDR2 SYGVKD. J was trimmed by 3 bases and V by 3 bases; bases with no gene match: 3. Regarding this clone: What it binds is unknown.

This receptor was taken from a man aged 45-60 years in good health and CMV-seronegative. The chain carries TRBV10-3 and TRBJ1-5, with 9 positions matching TRBD1. The sample taken for sequencing was PBMCs. DNA of the CDR3: TGTGCCATCAGTGACAGACAGGGGGTCAATCAGCCCCAGCATTTT. Amino acid sequence: CAISDRQGVNQPQHF.